The 30 T cell receptor beta chains presented below share a single source sample, sequenced in a study of blood T cell repertoires in COVID-19. Method: immunoSEQ multiplex PCR; TCRdb's copy keeps in-frame clones and lacks some. The table shows 100,000 to 150,000 clones, with roughly 90% occurring only once. Sequenced material: peripheral blood. The receptors here all came from a man in his sixties with COVID-19, enrolled during active disease.

V is TRBV24-1 and J is TRBJ2-3; maybe TRBD2 (5 bases). Germline V gene data show CDR1 as KGHDR and CDR2 as SFDVKD. This CDR3 region has 14 residues. Trimming removed 3 bases from V and 3 bases from J, with 9 bases in between. CDR3 in DNA: TGTGCCACCAGTGATCGCGGGCGAACAGATACGCAGTATTTT. As protein: CATSDRGRTDTQYF.

The chain is built from TRBV5-6 and TRBJ2-7; D might be TRBD1 (6 bases). There are 12 residues in the CDR3. Germline CDR1 SGHDT, CDR2 YYEEEE. Trimming left V 6 bases short and J 3 bases short, with 10 bases between. CDR3 residues: CASNEQGYEQYF. The CDR3 DNA sequence: TGTGCCAGCAACGAACAGGGCTACGAGCAGTACTTC. The entire variable domain, with the rest obtained from reference TRBV5-6 and TRBJ2-7, is as follows: DAGVTQSPTHLIKTRGQQVTLRCSPKSGHDTVSWYQQALGQGPQFIFQYYEEEERQRGNFPDRFSGHQFPNYSSELNVNALLLGDSALYLCASNEQGYEQYFGPGTRLTVT.

The rearrangement uses TRBV9 and TRBJ1-2; 10 bases agree with TRBD1. Germline CDR1 SGDLS, CDR2 YYNGEE. The CDR3 contains 15 residues. The V and J ends lost 3 bases and 11 bases, in that order; junction bases with no gene match: 13. The CDR3 DNA reads TGTGCCAGCAGCGGAGCTTCCCGGGACAGGGGCCAGTACACCTTC. It specifies CASSGASRDRGQYTF.

The V and J genes are TRBV4-1 and TRBJ1-2; 8 positions agree with TRBD1. CDR3 size: 17 residues. Germline lookup yields CDR1 MGHRA and CDR2 YSYEKL. With 0 bases clipped from V and 7 bases from J, the junction kept 13 bases outside the gene matches. The CDR3 spells CASSQDPGGRGRVGYTF. In DNA, the CDR3 is TGCGCCAGCAGCCAAGACCCCGGAGGCAGGGGGCGCGTTGGCTACACCTTC.

V and J are TRBV7-9 and TRBJ1-4, with 7 nucleotides matching TRBD1. V was clipped by 3 bases and J by 4 bases; unmatched bases: 11. The length of the CDR3 is 17 residues. CDR1 SEHNR and CDR2 FQNEAQ come from the germline V gene (reference sequence). CDR3 in amino acids: CASSLRTGEALNEKLFF. The CDR3 DNA is TGTGCCAGCAGCTTGAGGACAGGCGAGGCCCTTAATGAAAAACTGTTTTTT.

This clone was seen a handful of times. This chain links TRBV3-1 (or the pseudogene TRBV3-2) with TRBJ1-2; 7 bases align to TRBD1. Germline trimming cut 5 bases from V and 4 bases from J; bases unmatched to any gene: 7. The CDR3 sequence is 14 residues long. Germline values: CDR1 LGHDT, CDR2 YNNKEL (reference sequence). CDR3 in amino acids: CASSFSRDSYGYTF. The CDR3 coding sequence is TGTGCCAGCAGCTTTTCCCGGGACAGCTATGGCTACACCTTC.

This chain joins TRBV19 and TRBJ1-4; the D gene is possibly TRBD1 (5 bases). The CDR3 spans 15 residues. Trimming shortened V by 7 bases and J by 8 bases, and 20 bases separated the two germline ends. Per the germline V gene, CDR1 is LNHDA and CDR2 is SQIVND (reference sequence). In DNA, the CDR3 is TGTGCCAGTACCCCCGGGACTGCAGTCGGCGAAAAACTGTTTTTT. Translated, it gives CASTPGTAVGEKLFF.

The rearrangement links TRBV5-4 to TRBJ1-6; weak D call: TRBD1 (5 bases). The CDR3 sequence is 13 residues long. Germline loops: CDR1 SGHNT, CDR2 YYREEE (reference sequence). V lost 4 bases and J lost 7, with 9 bases in between. CDR3 protein: CASSGARNSPLHF. DNA for the CDR3: TGTGCCAGCAGCGGGGCCCGAAATTCACCCCTCCACTTT. Full variable domain (rest looked up from reference TRBV5-4 and TRBJ1-6): ETGVTQSPTHLIKTRGQQVTLRCSSQSGHNTVSWYQQALGQGPQFIFQYYREEENGRGNFPPRFSGLQFPNYSSELNVNALELDDSALYLCASSGARNSPLHFGNGTRLTVT.

The chain is built from TRBV7-8 and TRBJ2-5; 11 nucleotides agree with TRBD2. The junction had 13 bases not matched to a gene; V was cut back by 1 base and J by 9 bases. The CDR3 covers 17 residues. CDR1 is SGHVS, CDR2 FQNEAQ, per germline. The CDR3 region has the DNA TGTGCCAGCAGCTTAGTGGCCCTAGCGGGGGGCACCACTCCCCAGTACTTC. Protein product: CASSLVALAGGTTPQYF.

In this sample, this clone turned up a few times. The genes are TRBV6-5 and TRBJ1-3, with D perhaps matching TRBD1 (5 bases). V lost 6 bases and J lost 1, with 10 bases in between. CDR1 MNHEY and CDR2 SVGAGI come from the germline V gene. CDR3 length: 14 amino acids. The CDR3 loop reads CASRVGGSGNTIYF. As DNA, the CDR3 is TGTGCCAGCAGGGTGGGGGGATCTGGAAACACCATATATTTT.

The CDR3 is CASSQLPGSEAGAIYF. The DNA of the CDR3 is TGTGCCAGCTCACAACTCCCGGGATCAGAGGCTGGGGCCATATATTTT. The V call is TRBV18, the J call TRBJ1-3; D ambiguous. V was cut by 4 bases and J by 11 bases, with 24 bases left in between. The CDR3 is made up of 16 amino acids. CDR1 is KGHSH and CDR2 is LQKENI in the germline V gene.

The rearrangement links TRBV30 to TRBJ1-2; a possible D gene is TRBD1 (5 bases). This CDR3 has 12 residues. Trimming pared 5 bases from V and 8 bases from J, leaving 15 bases between. The germline gives CDR1 GTSNPN, CDR2 SVGIG (reference sequence). In DNA form, the CDR3 reads TGTGCCTGGGGACGACAGAGCTGGGGCTACACCTTC. As protein: CAWGRQSWGYTF.

The CDR3 DNA is TGTGCCAGCAGCTTGGACAGGGGGCATGGCTACACCTTC. Amino acids: CASSLDRGHGYTF. The rearrangement uses TRBV7-2 and TRBJ1-2, with 11 positions matching TRBD1. The CDR3 is made up of 13 amino acids. Germline V gene data show CDR1 as SGHTA and CDR2 as FQGNSA. J was trimmed by 6 bases and V by 3 bases; bases with no gene match: 0.

The chain links TRBV7-2 to TRBJ2-1; D remains ambiguous. The CDR3 is made up of 15 amino acids. Germline CDR1 SGHTA, CDR2 FQGNSA. Between the trimmed V and J ends, which lost 1 base and 2 bases, there was a span of 9 bases. This CDR3 reads CASSLVTGPYNEQFF. The CDR3 DNA sequence: TGTGCCAGCAGCTTAGTTACGGGTCCCTACAATGAGCAGTTCTTC.

The chain couples TRBV18 to TRBJ2-7, with 10 nucleotides matching TRBD1. The CDR3 is 15 residues long. The germline V gene encodes CDR1 KGHSH and CDR2 LQKENI. The junction had 7 bases not matched to a gene; V was cut back by 2 bases and J by 6 bases. The CDR3 coding sequence is TGTGCCAGCTCACCAAGGGACAGGGGACTCGGCGAGCAGTACTTC. This encodes CASSPRDRGLGEQYF.

The CDR3 is CASSIGTGAGTSYTF. The CDR3 DNA reads TGCGCCAGCAGCATTGGGACAGGCGCCGGCACGAGCTACACCTTC. The chain carries TRBV5-1 and TRBJ1-2; 8 nucleotides align to TRBD1. In germline, CDR1 is SGHRS, CDR2 YFSETQ. The ends lost 4 bases at V and 9 bases at J; junction bases unmatched: 14. This CDR3 has 15 residues. The whole variable domain, remainder taken from reference TRBV5-1 and TRBJ1-2, is KAGVTQTPRYLIKTRGQQVTLSCSPISGHRSVSWYQQTPGQGLQFLFEYFSETQRNKGNFPGRFSGRQFSNSRSEMNVSTLELGDSALYLCASSIGTGAGTSYTFGSGTRLTVV.

V and J are TRBV6-5 and TRBJ1-1; D is ambiguous. Germline V lookup: CDR1 MNHEY, CDR2 SVGAGI. The V end lost 2 bases, the J end lost 7 bases, and 14 bases lay between the germline ends. CDR3 length: 14 residues. The CDR3 bases are TGTGCCAGCAGTTACGGTGGCCCGGCGGGTGAAGCTTTCTTT. Protein sequence: CASSYGGPAGEAFF.

This clone was recorded only once. V gene TRBV6-6 combines with J gene TRBJ2-5; TRBD2 is a possible D gene (6 bases). Germline CDR1 is MNHNY and CDR2 is SVGAGI (reference sequence). The CDR3 has 13 residues. Trimming cost V 6 bases and J 4 bases, with 12 bases left between them. In DNA, the CDR3 is TGTGCCAGCAGCACCAGGAGGGGAGAGACCCAGTACTTC. This codes for CASSTRRGETQYF.

V is TRBV6-6 and J is TRBJ2-7; 8 positions match TRBD1. Germline lookup yields CDR1 MNHNY and CDR2 SVGAGI (reference sequence). The length of the CDR3 is 14 residues. V lost 6 bases to trimming and J lost 3 bases; unmatched junction nucleotides: 7. CDR3 sequence reads: CASSLFGQGYEQYF. For the CDR3, the DNA is TGTGCCAGCAGCTTATTTGGACAGGGCTACGAGCAGTACTTC.

This rearrangement joins TRBV11-2 to TRBJ1-4, with TRBD1 identical over 7 bases. V shed 2 bases, J shed 8 bases, and the junction held 14 bases outside the gene matches. The CDR3 is 17 residues long. The germline CDR1 and CDR2 sequences are SGHAT and FQNNGV. CDR3 region: CASSLHSGLNRGEKLFF. The CDR3 coding sequence is TGTGCCAGCAGCTTACATAGTGGGTTAAACAGGGGCGAAAAACTGTTTTTT.

The rearrangement joins TRBV7-2 to TRBJ1-6; D possibly corresponds to TRBD1 (5 bases). Looked up from germline, CDR1 is SGHTA and CDR2 is FQGNSA. V gave up 5 bases and J gave up 4 bases, with 12 bases separating them. The CDR3 contains 15 residues. For the CDR3, the DNA is TGTGCCAGCAGCACCCTGGGGGGGTATAATTCACCCCTCCACTTT. This codes for CASSTLGGYNSPLHF.

The V gene is TRBV3-1 (or the pseudogene TRBV3-2), the J gene TRBJ1-2; D unresolved. CDR1 is LGHDT, CDR2 YNNKEL, per germline (reference sequence). The CDR3 has 11 residues. V was pared by 5 bases and J by 8 bases, with 9 bases between. The CDR3: CASSANWGYTF. The CDR3 DNA follows: TGTGCCAGCAGCGCGAATTGGGGCTACACCTTC.

With regard to this clone: One junction end does not reproduce the germline sequence, and a read error may be involved. The rearrangement links TRBV18 to TRBJ2-7; no clear D gene. This CDR3 has 15 amino acids. The germline V gene encodes CDR1 KGHSH and CDR2 LQKENI. DNA of the CDR3: TGTGCCAGCTCCCCACGTGTATCCGTCTCCTACGAGCAGTACTTC. This translates into CASSPRVSVSYEQYF.

The chain combines TRBV7-2 with TRBJ2-3, with 9 bases identical to TRBD2. Per germline, CDR1 SGHTA and CDR2 FQGNSA. The ends lost 2 bases at V and 3 bases at J; junction bases unmatched: 6. This CDR3 has 16 residues. DNA of the CDR3: TGTGCCAGCAGCTTATGGCGGGGGGGCGGGACAGATACGCAGTATTTT. Translating it yields CASSLWRGGGTDTQYF.

V is TRBV11-2 and J is TRBJ2-3; 9 bases fit TRBD2. The CDR3 is 16 residues long. In germline, CDR1 is SGHAT, CDR2 FQNNGV. V was pared by 2 bases and J by 2 bases, with 5 bases of the junction left unmatched. CDR3 DNA sequence: TGTGCCAGCAGCTTAACAAGCGGGGGGTCCACAGATACGCAGTATTTT. Translating it yields CASSLTSGGSTDTQYF. The entire variable domain, with the rest obtained from reference TRBV11-2 and TRBJ2-3, is as follows: EAGVAQSPRYKIIEKRQSVAFWCNPISGHATLYWYQQILGQGPKLLIQFQNNGVVDDSQLPKDRFSAERLKGVDSTLKIQPAKLEDSAVYLCASSLTSGGSTDTQYFGPGTRLTVL.

The rearrangement joins TRBV5-4 to TRBJ1-3; perhaps TRBD1 as D (6 bases). CDR1 is SGHNT, CDR2 YYREEE, per germline (reference sequence). V lost 4 bases and J lost 4, with 9 bases in between. CDR3 length equals 13 residues. The CDR3 spells CASSLGTGNTIYF. In nucleotides, the CDR3 is TGTGCCAGCAGCCTAGGGACAGGAAACACCATATATTTT.

The V gene is TRBV2, the J gene TRBJ2-3; 7 nucleotides align to TRBD2. The CDR3 is 15 amino acids. Germline V CDR1 and CDR2: SNHLY, FYNNEI. J gave up 5 bases and V 0 bases, and 5 bases lay outside the gene matches. The CDR3 is CASSEAQRGVDTQYF. Here the CDR3 DNA reads TGTGCCAGCAGTGAAGCGCAGCGGGGTGTAGATACGCAGTATTTT.

V is TRBV3-1 (or the pseudogene TRBV3-2) and J is TRBJ2-7, with 7 positions matching TRBD1. J was trimmed by 0 bases and V by 4 bases; bases with no gene match: 3. This CDR3 has 14 residues. The V gene's germline CDR1 is LGHDT and CDR2 YNNKEL (reference sequence). DNA of the CDR3: TGTGCCAGCAGCCCGACAGGGACCTCCTACGAGCAGTACTTC. This sequence encodes CASSPTGTSYEQYF.

The rearrangement joins TRBV12-3 or TRBV12-4 to TRBJ1-5; D ambiguous. The CDR3 sequence is 13 residues long. Trimming took off 3 bases at V and 5 bases at J, with 8 bases between the two ends. This CDR3 is CASSLREDQPQHF. CDR3 DNA sequence: TGTGCCAGCAGTTTGAGGGAGGATCAGCCCCAGCATTTT.

The chain links TRBV5-5 to TRBJ1-6; D might be TRBD1 (5 bases). Trimming left V 0 bases short and J 7 bases short, with 11 bases between. The CDR3 has 15 residues. From germline, CDR1 is SGHKS and CDR2 YYEKEE (reference sequence). In DNA, the CDR3 is TGTGCCAGCAGCTTGGCCTTGGCAGGGAATTCACCCCTCCACTTT. Residues: CASSLALAGNSPLHF.